This T cell receptor beta chain was identified during a study of shared clonotypes between healthy human individuals. Whole-study findings and limits: Some naive CD4 clonotypes, roughly 5%, turned up in common across several donors. Clonotypes which were not shared had lower generation probabilities than clonotypes that all four donors shared.

Sequenced by immunoSEQ multiplex PCR; TCRdb stores in-frame clones only, minus some. The table lists some 2.1 million clones, 93% of them singletons. The naive CD8 subset, CD45RO-negative cells positively selected for CCR7, excluded terminally differentiated effector memory CD45RA+ cells. Details on this clone: The antigen is not known.

This TCR was recovered from a man aged 18 to 29 in good health. Some clones in this sample may be carry-over from other donors' samples. The material sequenced was naive CD8+ T cells from PBMCs.

The CDR3 reads CASSLGGLHGEQYF. The CDR3 nucleotides are TGTGCCAGCAGTTTGGGGGGACTCCATGGCGAGCAGTACTTC. The chain links TRBV6-6 to TRBJ2-7; the D gene is possibly TRBD2 (6 bases). Trimming removed 4 bases from V and 6 bases from J, with 16 bases in between. The CDR3 has 14 residues. Germline CDR1 and CDR2: MNHNY and SVGAGI (reference sequence).